This is a list of T cell receptor beta chains from one sample in a study of shared clonotypes between healthy human individuals. The data were produced by immunoSEQ multiplex PCR, yet TCRdb's version contains in-frame clones alone and is incomplete. Of some 2,500,000 clones listed, 85% to 95% are singletons. Material for sequencing was naive CD4+ T cells from PBMCs. The receptors shown here come from a man younger than 35 in good health. Some clones in this sample may be carry-over from other donors' samples. Each CDR3 is given with its conserved first and last residue. A D gene is named only where the DNA matches it firmly. A row's size may be missing; if present it is once, few, many or a size class.

d_call: NA
clone_size: NA
v_call: TRBV5-1
j_call: TRBJ2-3
cdr3_aa: CASSPGGREGDTQYF
cdr3_nt: TGCGCCAGCAGCCCGGGGGGCAGGGAGGGAGATACGCAGTATTTT

d_call: NA
clone_size: NA
v_call: TRBV7-3
j_call: TRBJ1-2
cdr3_aa: CASSLIGGADYGYTF
cdr3_nt: TGTGCCAGCAGCTTAATCGGAGGTGCCGACTATGGCTACACCTTC

d_call: NA
clone_size: NA
v_call: TRBV10-3
j_call: TRBJ1-1
cdr3_aa: CAISEVLFASLPSEAFF
cdr3_nt: TGTGCCATCAGTGAGGTCCTTTTCGCGAGCCTACCAAGCGAAGCTTTCTTT

d_call: TRBD1
clone_size: NA
v_call: TRBV15
j_call: TRBJ1-3
cdr3_aa: CATSSRDSKNTIYF
cdr3_nt: TGTGCCACCAGCAGCCGGGACAGCAAAAACACCATATATTTT

d_call: TRBD1
clone_size: NA
v_call: TRBV4-3
j_call: TRBJ2-7
cdr3_aa: CASSPRDRGNEQYF
cdr3_nt: TGCGCCAGCAGCCCCCGGGACAGGGGGAACGAGCAGTACTTC

d_call: NA
clone_size: NA
v_call: TRBV10-3
j_call: TRBJ2-2
cdr3_aa: CAIRGPNTGELFF
cdr3_nt: TGTGCCATCAGAGGGCCGAACACCGGGGAGCTGTTTTTT

d_call: TRBD1
clone_size: once
v_call: TRBV7-2
j_call: TRBJ2-1
cdr3_aa: CASSTGVLSSYNEQFF
cdr3_nt: TGTGCCAGCAGCACAGGGGTGTTAAGCTCCTACAATGAGCAGTTCTTC

d_call: NA
clone_size: NA
v_call: TRBV9
j_call: TRBJ1-1
cdr3_aa: CASSVVNRLNTEAFF
cdr3_nt: TGTGCCAGCAGCGTAGTCAACCGCCTGAACACTGAAGCTTTCTTT

d_call: TRBD1
clone_size: NA
v_call: TRBV29-1
j_call: TRBJ2-5
cdr3_aa: CSVAGTGGETQYF
cdr3_nt: TGCAGCGTTGCCGGGACAGGCGGGGAGACCCAGTACTTC

d_call: NA
clone_size: NA
v_call: TRBV7-7
j_call: TRBJ2-1
cdr3_aa: CASSQGGEQFF
cdr3_nt: TGTGCCAGCAGCCAAGGGGGTGAGCAGTTCTTC

d_call: TRBD2
clone_size: NA
v_call: TRBV14
j_call: TRBJ2-7
cdr3_aa: CASSQGGYAKEQYF
cdr3_nt: TGTGCCAGCAGCCAGGGGGGGTACGCAAAGGAGCAGTACTTC